This paragraph reports one TCR beta chain. The data were obtained in a study of type 1 and type 2 diabetes patients. The germline gives CDR1 SNHLY, CDR2 FYNNEI. The length of the CDR3 is 18 residues. J gave up 1 base and V 6 bases, and 17 bases lay outside the gene matches. Genomic DNA was the PCR template. Multiplex PCR with 30 forward and 13 reverse primers amplified the TCR beta CDR3. TCRdb independently ran MiXCR on the multiplex PCR reads; one entry per CDR3 protein. The table records 250,000 to 300,000 distinct CDR3 sequences, around 50% of them present only once. The sequence was obtained from a man aged 18 to 29 with type 2 diabetes. The sample taken for sequencing was peripheral blood mononuclear cells (PBMCs). This sequence joins TRBV2 and TRBJ2-7; 8 positions match TRBD1. DNA for the CDR3: TGTGCCAGCAGCAACCTATCAGACAGGGGCGGTAGTTCCTACGAGCAGTACTTC. As protein: CASSNLSDRGGSSYEQYF.